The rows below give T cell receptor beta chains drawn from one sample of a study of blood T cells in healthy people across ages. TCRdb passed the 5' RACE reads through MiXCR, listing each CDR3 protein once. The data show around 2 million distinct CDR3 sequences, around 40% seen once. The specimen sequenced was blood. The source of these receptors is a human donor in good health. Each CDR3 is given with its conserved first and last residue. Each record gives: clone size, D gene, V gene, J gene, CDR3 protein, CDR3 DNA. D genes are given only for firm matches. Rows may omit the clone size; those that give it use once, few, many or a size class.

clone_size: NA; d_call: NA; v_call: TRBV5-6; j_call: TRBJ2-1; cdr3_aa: CASSSTDSARSYNEQFF; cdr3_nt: TGTGCCAGCAGCTCGACTGACTCGGCCCGCTCGTACAATGAGCAGTTCTTC
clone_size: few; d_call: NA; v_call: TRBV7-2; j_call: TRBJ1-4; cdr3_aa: CASSLAYRVTNEKLFF; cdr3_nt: TGTGCCAGCAGCTTAGCTTACCGTGTAACTAATGAAAAACTGTTTTTT
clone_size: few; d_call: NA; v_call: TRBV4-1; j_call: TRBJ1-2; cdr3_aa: CASSQVLIQANYGYTF; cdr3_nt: TGCGCCAGCAGCCAAGTTTTAATACAGGCTAACTATGGCTACACCTTC
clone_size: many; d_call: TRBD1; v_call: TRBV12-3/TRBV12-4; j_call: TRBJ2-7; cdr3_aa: CASSPTGSYEQYF; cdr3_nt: TGTGCCAGCAGTCCGACAGGGTCCTACGAGCAGTACTTC
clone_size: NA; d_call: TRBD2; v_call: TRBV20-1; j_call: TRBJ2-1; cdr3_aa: CSARDLRDYHNEQFF; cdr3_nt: TGCAGTGCTAGAGATTTGCGGGACTACCACAATGAGCAGTTCTTC
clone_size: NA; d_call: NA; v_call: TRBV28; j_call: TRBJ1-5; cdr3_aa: CAGSLPNGPQHF; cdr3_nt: TGTGCCGGCAGTTTACCCAACGGGCCCCAGCATTTT
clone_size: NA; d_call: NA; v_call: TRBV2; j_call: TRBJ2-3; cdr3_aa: CASRNADTQYF; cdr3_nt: TGTGCCAGCAGAAATGCAGATACGCAGTATTTT
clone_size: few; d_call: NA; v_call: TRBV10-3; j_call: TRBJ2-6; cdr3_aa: CAITPDSSIWSGANVLTF; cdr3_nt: TGTGCCATCACCCCGGACAGCTCCATTTGGTCTGGGGCCAACGTCCTGACTTTC
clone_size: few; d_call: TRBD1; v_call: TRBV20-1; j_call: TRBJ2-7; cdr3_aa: CSARAPGQGNYEQYF; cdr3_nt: TGCAGTGCTAGAGCCCCGGGACAGGGGAACTACGAGCAGTACTTC
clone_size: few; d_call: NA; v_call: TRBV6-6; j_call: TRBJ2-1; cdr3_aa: CASSYYSNRDIPNEQFF; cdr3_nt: TGTGCCAGCAGTTACTATTCTAACCGGGACATCCCCAATGAGCAGTTCTTC
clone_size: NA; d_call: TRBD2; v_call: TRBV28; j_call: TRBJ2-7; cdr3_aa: CASSLSGLAGLEQYF; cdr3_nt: TGTGCCAGCAGTTTATCGGGACTAGCGGGGCTCGAGCAGTACTTC
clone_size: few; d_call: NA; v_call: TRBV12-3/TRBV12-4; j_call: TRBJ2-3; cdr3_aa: CAGSPPGLPQYF; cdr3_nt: TGTGCCGGCAGTCCCCCGGGACTTCCGCAGTATTTT
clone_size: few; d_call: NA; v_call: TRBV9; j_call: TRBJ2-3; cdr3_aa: CASSARTRGVDTQYF; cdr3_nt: TGTGCCAGCAGCGCTCGGACTAGGGGGGTAGATACGCAGTATTTT
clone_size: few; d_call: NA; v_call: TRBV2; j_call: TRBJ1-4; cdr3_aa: CASRGYEKLFF; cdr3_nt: TGTGCCAGCAGAGGCTATGAAAAACTGTTTTTT
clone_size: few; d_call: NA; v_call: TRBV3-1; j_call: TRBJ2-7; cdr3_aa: CASSPWGNEQYF; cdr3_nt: TGTGCCAGCAGCCCGTGGGGGAACGAGCAGTACTTC
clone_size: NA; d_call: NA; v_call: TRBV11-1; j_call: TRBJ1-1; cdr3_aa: CASSTRQVHTEAFF; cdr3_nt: TGTGCCAGCAGCACCCGACAGGTTCACACTGAAGCTTTCTTT
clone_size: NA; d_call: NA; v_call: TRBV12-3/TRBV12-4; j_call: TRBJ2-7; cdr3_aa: CASSLGARAAYEQYF; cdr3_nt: TGTGCCAGCAGTTTAGGCGCCAGGGCAGCCTACGAGCAGTACTTC
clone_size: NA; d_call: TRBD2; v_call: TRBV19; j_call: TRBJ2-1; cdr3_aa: CASSNPLAGEYNEQFF; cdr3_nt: TGTGCCAGTAGTAATCCCCTAGCGGGGGAGTATAATGAGCAGTTCTTC
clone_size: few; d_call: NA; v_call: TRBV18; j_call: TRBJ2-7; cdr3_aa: CASSPLNRGASYEQYF; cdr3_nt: TGTGCCAGCTCACCTCTCAACCGGGGTGCCTCCTACGAGCAGTACTTC
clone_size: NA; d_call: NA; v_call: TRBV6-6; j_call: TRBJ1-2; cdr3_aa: CASSYTDGDIGYTF; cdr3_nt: TGTGCCAGCAGTTACACGGACGGAGATATTGGCTACACCTTC
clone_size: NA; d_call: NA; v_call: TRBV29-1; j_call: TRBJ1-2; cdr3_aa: CSASSTGFYGYTF; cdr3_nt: TGCAGCGCCTCCTCGACAGGTTTCTATGGCTACACCTTC
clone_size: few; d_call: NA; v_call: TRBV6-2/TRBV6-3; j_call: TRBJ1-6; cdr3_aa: CATSRSSYNSPLHF; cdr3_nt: TGTGCTACCAGCAGGAGCTCCTATAATTCACCCCTCCACTTT
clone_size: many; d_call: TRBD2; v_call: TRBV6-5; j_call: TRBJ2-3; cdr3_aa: CASSLAGRVDTQYF; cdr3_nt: TGTGCCAGCAGCTTAGCGGGGCGGGTGGATACGCAGTATTTT
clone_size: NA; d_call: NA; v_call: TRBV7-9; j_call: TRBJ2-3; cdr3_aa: CASSPAGTSRDTQYF; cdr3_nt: TGTGCCAGCAGCCCCGCGGGGACTTCGAGGGATACGCAGTATTTT
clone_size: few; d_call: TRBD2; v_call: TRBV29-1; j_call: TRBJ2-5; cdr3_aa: CSVRGGRVQETQYF; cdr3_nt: TGCAGCGTCCGGGGGGGTAGGGTCCAAGAGACCCAGTACTTC
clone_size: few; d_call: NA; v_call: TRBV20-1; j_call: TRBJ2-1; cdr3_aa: CSAASRRSYNEQFF; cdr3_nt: TGCAGTGCTGCTAGCCGGCGGTCCTACAATGAGCAGTTCTTC
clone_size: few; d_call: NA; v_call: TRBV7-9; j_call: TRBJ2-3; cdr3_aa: CASSLVGLTNSTDTQYF; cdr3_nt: TGTGCCAGCAGCTTAGTGGGACTTACAAATAGCACAGATACGCAGTATTTT
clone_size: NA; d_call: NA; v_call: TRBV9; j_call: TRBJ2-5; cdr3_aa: CASSPAGGTGQETQYF; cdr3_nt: TGTGCCAGCAGCCCCGCGGGGGGGACAGGACAAGAGACCCAGTACTTC
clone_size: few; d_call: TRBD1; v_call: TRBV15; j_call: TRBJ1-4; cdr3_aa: CATQDRGTHEKLFF; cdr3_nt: TGTGCCACGCAAGACAGGGGAACTCACGAAAAACTGTTTTTT
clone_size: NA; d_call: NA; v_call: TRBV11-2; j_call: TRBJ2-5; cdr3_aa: CASSARTRYQETQYF; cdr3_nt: TGTGCCAGCAGCGCGCGAACCAGGTACCAAGAGACCCAGTACTTC
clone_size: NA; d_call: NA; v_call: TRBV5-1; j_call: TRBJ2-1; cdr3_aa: CASSLDGRPNNEQFF; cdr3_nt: TGCGCCAGCAGCTTGGATGGGCGGCCGAACAATGAGCAGTTCTTC
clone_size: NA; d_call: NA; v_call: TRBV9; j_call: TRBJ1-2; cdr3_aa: CASSHSGLNYGYTF; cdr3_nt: TGTGCCAGCAGCCATTCGGGCCTTAACTATGGCTACACCTTC
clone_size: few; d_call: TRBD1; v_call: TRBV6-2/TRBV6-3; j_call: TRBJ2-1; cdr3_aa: CASSYTPGQGAAYNEQFF; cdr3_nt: TGTGCCAGCAGTTACACCCCGGGACAGGGGGCAGCCTACAATGAGCAGTTCTTC
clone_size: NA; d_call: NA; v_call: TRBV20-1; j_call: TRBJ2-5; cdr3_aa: CSARELSQETQYF; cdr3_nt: TGCAGTGCTAGAGAACTTAGCCAAGAGACCCAGTACTTC
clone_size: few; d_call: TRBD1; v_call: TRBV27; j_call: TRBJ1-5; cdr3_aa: CASSTIQDRGRNQPQHF; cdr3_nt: TGTGCCAGCAGCACCATCCAAGACAGGGGACGCAATCAGCCCCAGCATTTT
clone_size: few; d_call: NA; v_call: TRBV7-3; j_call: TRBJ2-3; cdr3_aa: CASSLTPGPTDTQYF; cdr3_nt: TGTGCCAGCAGCTTAACTCCAGGCCCCACAGATACGCAGTATTTT
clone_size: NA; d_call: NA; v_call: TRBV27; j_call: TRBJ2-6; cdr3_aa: CASTYRGGAGANVLTF; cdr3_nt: TGTGCCAGCACCTACAGGGGAGGGGCTGGGGCCAACGTCCTGACTTTC
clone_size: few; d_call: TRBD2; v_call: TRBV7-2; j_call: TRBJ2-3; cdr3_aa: CASSFTSGGSSTDTQYF; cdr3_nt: TGTGCCAGCAGCTTTACTAGCGGGGGGTCTAGCACAGATACGCAGTATTTT
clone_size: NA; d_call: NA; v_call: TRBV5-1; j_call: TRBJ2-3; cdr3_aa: CASSAEDTLTDTQYF; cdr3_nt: TGCGCCAGCAGCGCCGAGGACACCCTCACAGATACGCAGTATTTT
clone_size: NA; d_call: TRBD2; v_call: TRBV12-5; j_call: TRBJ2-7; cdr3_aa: CASGLASGGASYERYF; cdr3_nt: TGTGCTAGTGGTTTGGCAAGCGGGGGCGCCTCCTACGAGCGGTACTTC
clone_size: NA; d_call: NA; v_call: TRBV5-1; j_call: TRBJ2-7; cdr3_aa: CASSPAAVSYEQYF; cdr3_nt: TGCGCCAGCAGCCCCGCAGCGGTCTCCTACGAGCAGTACTTC
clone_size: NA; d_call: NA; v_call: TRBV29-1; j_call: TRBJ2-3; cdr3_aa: CSVGSPGVGDTQYF; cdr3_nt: TGCAGCGTTGGCTCGCCTGGGGTCGGAGATACGCAGTATTTT
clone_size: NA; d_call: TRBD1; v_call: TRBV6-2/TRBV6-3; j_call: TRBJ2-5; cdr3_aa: CASSPDRDRETQYF; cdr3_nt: TGTGCCAGCAGTCCGGACAGGGATCGGGAGACCCAGTACTTC
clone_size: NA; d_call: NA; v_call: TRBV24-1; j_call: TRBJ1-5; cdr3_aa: CATSEGRRGSEPQHF; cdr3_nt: TGTGCCACCAGTGAGGGCAGGAGAGGGTCGGAGCCCCAGCATTTT
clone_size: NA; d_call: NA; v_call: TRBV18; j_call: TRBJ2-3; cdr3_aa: CASSPQLTSSTDTQYF; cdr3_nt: TGTGCCAGCTCACCTCAACTAACCTCTAGCACAGATACGCAGTATTTT
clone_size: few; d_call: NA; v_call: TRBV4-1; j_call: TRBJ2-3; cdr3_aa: CASSPMTDTQYF; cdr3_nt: TGCGCCAGCAGCCCAATGACAGATACGCAGTATTTT
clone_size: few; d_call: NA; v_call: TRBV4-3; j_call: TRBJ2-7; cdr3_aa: CASSPRLPSYEQYF; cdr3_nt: TGCGCCAGCAGCCCCCGACTGCCCTCCTACGAGCAGTACTTC
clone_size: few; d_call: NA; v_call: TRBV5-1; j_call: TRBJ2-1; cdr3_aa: CASSLGYGAREQFF; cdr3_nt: TGCGCCAGCAGCTTGGGGTACGGGGCTCGCGAGCAGTTCTTC
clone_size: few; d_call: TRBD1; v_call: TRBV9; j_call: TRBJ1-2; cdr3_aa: CASSVEGQIDYGYTF; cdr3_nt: TGTGCCAGCAGCGTAGAGGGACAGATAGACTATGGCTACACCTTC
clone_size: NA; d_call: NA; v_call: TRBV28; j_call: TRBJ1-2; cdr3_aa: CASRAGTTFGYTF; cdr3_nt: TGTGCCAGCAGGGCCGGGACGACCTTCGGCTACACCTTC
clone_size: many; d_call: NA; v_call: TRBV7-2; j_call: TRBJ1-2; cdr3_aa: CASSLGPGRGYTF; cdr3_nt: TGTGCCAGCAGCTTAGGCCCAGGGAGGGGCTACACCTTC